This T cell receptor (beta chain) was documented in a study of spatial heterogeneity in lung cancer. Overall study context: Alpha-chain sequences were detected in numbers that were consistently lower than beta-chain sequences.

One entry per CDR3 protein, called by TCRdb with MiXCR from the 5' RACE reads. The sample contains tens of thousands of distinct CDR3 sequences, roughly 6% of which appear only once. The CDR3 consists of 11 residues. Germline-derived CDR1 and CDR2 are KGHDR and SFDVKD. Trimming took 4 bases from V and 3 from J, leaving 2 bases between them. Time point given: sample taken at primary tumor resection. Unsorted whole RNA from tumor, nontumor lung or frozen PBMC underwent sequencing. This TCR was recovered from a male donor with early-stage non-small cell lung cancer. This sample comprised PBMCs, obtained at surgery. The J gene is TRBJ2-5, the V gene TRBV24-1; D is unresolved. CDR3 nucleotide sequence: TGTGCCACCAGTGAAGAAGAGACCCAGTACTTC. The encoded protein is CATSEEETQYF.